This is a list of T cell receptor beta chains from one sample in a study of control samples from healthy donors and cancer patients. Repertoires were generated with immunoSEQ multiplex PCR, while TCRdb's copy carries only in-frame clones and drops some. This sample has over 70,000 clones, with roughly 91% found just once. Material: blood. These receptor sequences come from a woman aged 60-70 years in good health. Both conserved end residues are part of each CDR3. A D gene is named only where the DNA matches it firmly. The size of a clone is reported for some rows only, either as once, few or many, or as a class for expanded clones.

clone size: -
V gene: TRBV4-1
D gene: TRBD1
J gene: TRBJ2-7
CDR3 DNA: TGCGCCAGCAGCCAAGATGGTGGTTGGGACAGGGGGCGTTTCGAGTACGAGCAGTACTTC
CDR3 protein: CASSQDGGWDRGRFEYEQYF

clone size: -
V gene: TRBV7-9
D gene: TRBD1
J gene: TRBJ1-6
CDR3 DNA: TGTGCCAGCAGCTTCAGGACAGGAGGATCACCCCTCCACTTT
CDR3 protein: CASSFRTGGSPLHF

clone size: -
V gene: TRBV7-9
D gene: -
J gene: TRBJ1-2
CDR3 DNA: TGTGCCAGCAGCTTAGCTTTGGGAAGCTACACCTTC
CDR3 protein: CASSLALGSYTF

clone size: -
V gene: TRBV13
D gene: -
J gene: TRBJ1-1
CDR3 DNA: TGTGCCAGCAGCTTAGGAAGGGCCCGACTCTCGAACACTGAAGCTTTCTTT
CDR3 protein: CASSLGRARLSNTEAFF

clone size: -
V gene: TRBV7-2
D gene: -
J gene: TRBJ2-1
CDR3 DNA: TGTGCCAGCAGCGCTGTATTCGGGTCCTACAATGAGCAGTTCTTC
CDR3 protein: CASSAVFGSYNEQFF

clone size: -
V gene: TRBV4-1
D gene: -
J gene: TRBJ1-5
CDR3 DNA: TGCGCCAGCGCCCAGGGAAGGGACGGTCAGCCCCAGCATTTT
CDR3 protein: CASAQGRDGQPQHF

clone size: -
V gene: TRBV10-3
D gene: -
J gene: TRBJ1-2
CDR3 DNA: TGTGCCATCAGTGACAGACTCCTTAACTATGGCTACACCTTC
CDR3 protein: CAISDRLLNYGYTF

clone size: -
V gene: TRBV27
D gene: -
J gene: TRBJ2-5
CDR3 DNA: TGTGCCAGCAGTTTCCAGTACCAAGAGACCCAGTACTTC
CDR3 protein: CASSFQYQETQYF

clone size: -
V gene: TRBV18
D gene: -
J gene: TRBJ2-3
CDR3 DNA: TGTGCCAGCTCACCCCCCAGCACAGATACGCAGTATTTT
CDR3 protein: CASSPPSTDTQYF

clone size: once
V gene: TRBV3-1/TRBV3-2
D gene: -
J gene: TRBJ1-3
CDR3 DNA: TGTGCCAGCAGCCCCCTTACGGGGGGATCTGGAAACACCATATATTTT
CDR3 protein: CASSPLTGGSGNTIYF

clone size: -
V gene: TRBV27
D gene: TRBD2
J gene: TRBJ2-3
CDR3 DNA: TGTGCCAGCTCACGCCACATAGCGGGAGGGGGCGGGGATACGCAGTATTTT
CDR3 protein: CASSRHIAGGGGDTQYF

clone size: -
V gene: TRBV19
D gene: -
J gene: TRBJ1-3
CDR3 DNA: TGTGCCAGTAGTACCTCGGCTAACTCTGGAAACACCATATATTTT
CDR3 protein: CASSTSANSGNTIYF

clone size: -
V gene: TRBV4-1
D gene: -
J gene: TRBJ2-3
CDR3 DNA: TGCGCCAGCAGCCGGCCTCTAGGGAGAAATACGCAGTATTTT
CDR3 protein: CASSRPLGRNTQYF

clone size: -
V gene: TRBV5-1
D gene: -
J gene: TRBJ1-3
CDR3 DNA: TGCGCCAGCAGCGTCGGTTGGACGGGGGGAAACACCATATATTTT
CDR3 protein: CASSVGWTGGNTIYF

clone size: medium-sized
V gene: TRBV7-2
D gene: -
J gene: TRBJ1-4
CDR3 DNA: TGTGCCAGCAGCCCCGGTGAGGCCACTAATGAAAAACTGTTTTTT
CDR3 protein: CASSPGEATNEKLFF

clone size: -
V gene: TRBV7-8
D gene: -
J gene: TRBJ1-5
CDR3 DNA: TGTGCCAGCAGCTTCTCAGGGTGGGGGGATCAGCCCCAGCATTTT
CDR3 protein: CASSFSGWGDQPQHF

clone size: -
V gene: TRBV28
D gene: TRBD1
J gene: TRBJ2-5
CDR3 DNA: TGTGCCAGCAGCCCCCCGACAGGGAGTGCGGAGACCCAGTACTTC
CDR3 protein: CASSPPTGSAETQYF

clone size: -
V gene: TRBV6-4
D gene: -
J gene: TRBJ1-1
CDR3 DNA: TGTGCCAGCGCCTTTCCCTGGAGGGCGATGAACACTGAAGCTTTCTTT
CDR3 protein: CASAFPWRAMNTEAFF

clone size: -
V gene: TRBV19
D gene: TRBD1
J gene: TRBJ2-7
CDR3 DNA: TGTGCCAGTAGTGAACCGGGACAGGGCTACGAGCAGTACTTC
CDR3 protein: CASSEPGQGYEQYF

clone size: few
V gene: TRBV7-2
D gene: -
J gene: TRBJ2-2
CDR3 DNA: TGTGCCAGCAGCCCTTCTGAGGCCGGGGAGCTGTTTTTT
CDR3 protein: CASSPSEAGELFF

clone size: -
V gene: TRBV9
D gene: TRBD2
J gene: TRBJ2-2
CDR3 DNA: TGTGCCAGCAGCCCCCGGGGTAGCGGGGGGGCTGTCGGCGGGGAGCTGTTTTTT
CDR3 protein: CASSPRGSGGAVGGELFF

clone size: -
V gene: TRBV9
D gene: -
J gene: TRBJ2-1
CDR3 DNA: TGTGCCAGCAACGGGGACCCGACAGGCAATGAGCAGTTCTTC
CDR3 protein: CASNGDPTGNEQFF

clone size: -
V gene: TRBV11-3
D gene: -
J gene: TRBJ2-7
CDR3 DNA: TGTGCCAGCAGCCGAGGAAGAGACAGGACCTACGAGCAGTACTTC
CDR3 protein: CASSRGRDRTYEQYF

clone size: -
V gene: TRBV7-2
D gene: -
J gene: TRBJ2-5
CDR3 DNA: TGTGCCAGCAGCTCAAGGGCCGGGCAAGAGACCCAGTACTTC
CDR3 protein: CASSSRAGQETQYF

clone size: -
V gene: TRBV11-2
D gene: -
J gene: TRBJ2-5
CDR3 DNA: TGTGCCAGCAGCTTTCAGGGTCGGGAAGGAGAGACCCAGTACTTC
CDR3 protein: CASSFQGREGETQYF

clone size: once
V gene: TRBV30
D gene: TRBD2
J gene: TRBJ2-4
CDR3 DNA: TGTGCCTGGGGGACTAGCGGGAGTAGGGCCATTCAGTACTTC
CDR3 protein: CAWGTSGSRAIQYF